What follows are 32 T cell receptor beta chains derived from one specimen sequenced in a study of beta chain features in type 1 diabetes (dated by TCRdb to the late 2010s). Results and caveats for the whole study, not just this receptor: Type 1 diabetes patients showed a moderate but significant shortening of TCRB CDR3 length in all four CD4+ subsets.

Antigens for these TCRs are unknown. Libraries were built with the immunoSEQ multiplex PCR assay. The entire isolated RNA was reverse transcribed using the High Capacity cDNA Reverse Transcription Kit, and thus expressed TCRB transcripts were sequenced. Held by TCRdb, this immuneACCESS table contains in-frame sequences only and omits some clones. Under half of the omission traces to an unresolved V gene where checked; the cause of the rest is unknown. Counted in this sample were about 340,000 clones; roughly 14% of them appeared once. Jointly, the top ten make up over 0.014% of the sample. Sequencing input: naive CD4+ T cells from blood. What the cell subset or site label conveys for this sample: true naive CD4+ T cells. Receptors were obtained from a woman aged 18 to 35 with type 1 diabetes.

This clone was detected a few times. This rearrangement joins TRBV28 to TRBJ2-5; the D gene is possibly TRBD2 (6 bases). CDR1 MDHEN and CDR2 SYDVKM come from the germline V gene. The CDR3 covers 14 residues. The V gene lost 3 bases and the J gene lost 5 bases, with 13 bases spanning the gap. The CDR3 DNA reads TGTGCCAGCAGTTTGGGGGGAAAGGTGGAGACCCAGTACTTC. It specifies CASSLGGKVETQYF.

This clone came up a few times. V gene TRBV7-2 combines with J gene TRBJ2-3, with D uncertain. The ends were cut back, 4 bases at V and 0 bases at J, with 8 bases in the middle. Per germline, CDR1 SGHTA and CDR2 FQGNSA. The CDR3 runs 14 residues. The CDR3 DNA follows: TGTGCCAGCAGCTCCGGTCGGAGCACAGATACGCAGTATTTT. This codes for CASSSGRSTDTQYF.

The chain recombines TRBV14 with TRBJ2-5; 7 bases match TRBD2. This CDR3 region has 16 residues. V was clipped by 1 base and J by 5 bases; unmatched bases: 10. Germline loops: CDR1 SGHDN, CDR2 FVKESK. The CDR3 bases are TGTGCCAGCAGCCAAGCCTTATCCGGGGGAGGGGAGACCCAGTACTTC. Translating it yields CASSQALSGGGETQYF.

This clone was picked up a small number of times. This chain links TRBV19 with TRBJ2-7; 7 nucleotides agree with TRBD2. Losses at the gene ends were 3 bases for V and 5 bases for J; bases not matched to a gene: 13. This CDR3 spans 16 amino acids. The germline gives CDR1 LNHDA, CDR2 SQIVND (reference sequence). DNA for the CDR3: TGTGCCAGTAGTATCGTATCGGGGGGAAGGAGACACGAGCAGTACTTC. Its protein is CASSIVSGGRRHEQYF.

This clone was seen only a few times. The chain joins TRBV7-2 to TRBJ2-5; D ambiguous. The V gene lost 4 bases and the J gene lost 3 bases, with 18 bases spanning the gap. The CDR3 sequence is 16 residues long. Germline V gene data show CDR1 as SGHTA and CDR2 as FQGNSA. The CDR3 is CASSSQRGLVKETQYF. CDR3 DNA sequence: TGTGCCAGCAGCTCCCAGCGCGGCCTGGTCAAAGAGACCCAGTACTTC.

The rearrangement links TRBV5-1 to TRBJ1-1, with unresolved D. Trimming pared 0 bases from V and 7 bases from J, leaving 10 bases between. There are 13 residues in the CDR3. The V gene's germline CDR1 is SGHRS and CDR2 YFSETQ. The chain's CDR3 is CASSLELPGEAFF. DNA of the CDR3: TGCGCCAGCAGCTTGGAGTTACCGGGTGAAGCTTTCTTT.

This clone was counted a few times. This chain joins TRBV28 and TRBJ2-5, with TRBD1 identical over 11 bases. J was trimmed by 5 bases and V by 6 bases; bases with no gene match: 8. This CDR3 is 15 amino acids long. CDR1 and CDR2 from the germline V gene are MDHEN and SYDVKM. CDR3 sequence: CASSSGQGVPETQYF. The CDR3 DNA reads TGTGCCAGCAGCTCGGGACAGGGGGTCCCGGAGACCCAGTACTTC.

This chain uses TRBV19 with TRBJ1-1, with D tentatively TRBD1 (5 bases). Germline assignment: CDR1 LNHDA and CDR2 SQIVND (reference sequence). Trimming took 1 base from V and 2 from J, leaving 8 bases between them. The CDR3 covers 14 residues. The CDR3 is CASSIAWGNTEAFF. The DNA for the CDR3 is TGTGCCAGTAGTATAGCGTGGGGCAACACTGAAGCTTTCTTT.

This clone has a handful of counts. The V call is TRBV10-3, the J call TRBJ2-1; possibly TRBD2 for D (6 bases). CDR1 and CDR2 from the germline V gene are ENHRY and SYGVKD. The CDR3 length is 14 residues. Trimming cost V 8 bases and J 6 bases, with 17 bases left between them. In nucleotides, the CDR3 is TGTGCCATCGCCGACCCCCTCGGGGGCAATGAGCAGTTCTTC. Translation: CAIADPLGGNEQFF.

The chain joins TRBV7-9 to TRBJ2-7; a possible D gene is TRBD1 (6 bases). Germline CDR1 SEHNR, CDR2 FQNEAQ (reference sequence). V dropped 1 base and J dropped 3 bases, with 13 bases sitting between them. The CDR3 is 15 amino acids. CDR3 amino acids: CASSLEAGALYEQYF. The CDR3 region has the DNA TGTGCCAGCAGCTTAGAAGCAGGGGCCCTCTACGAGCAGTACTTC.

This clone was found a few times. V usage is TRBV10-3 and J usage is TRBJ2-2; 9 bases line up with TRBD2. CDR1 and CDR2 from the germline V gene are ENHRY and SYGVKD. The CDR3 spans 16 residues. Unmatched junction bases numbered 8, after V lost 3 bases and J lost 6 bases. CDR3 sequence (DNA): TGTGCCATCAGTGAAGGTTATAGCGGGAGAGCCGGGGAGCTGTTTTTT. Protein: CAISEGYSGRAGELFF.

The chain joins TRBV11-3 to TRBJ2-1, with TRBD2 matching 8 bases. This CDR3 is built from 16 residues. Trimming at V came to 5 bases and at J to 3 bases, leaving 9 bases not matched to a gene. Germline assignment: CDR1 SGHNT and CDR2 YENEEA. The CDR3 spells CASSPQGSGIYNEQFF. In DNA form, the CDR3 reads TGTGCCAGCAGCCCCCAAGGTAGCGGGATCTACAATGAGCAGTTCTTC.

This clone was counted only a few times. The chain employs TRBV9 and TRBJ2-7, with 9 positions matching TRBD1. This CDR3 spans 15 amino acids. Trimming removed 0 bases from V and 6 bases from J; junction bases left unmatched: 7. CDR1 SGDLS and CDR2 YYNGEE come from the germline V gene. CDR3 in DNA: TGTGCCAGCAGCGTAGCCCCCGGACAGGGGCGCGAGCAGTACTTC. Protein product: CASSVAPGQGREQYF.

The sample holds a few counts of this clone. The J gene is TRBJ2-3, the V gene TRBV28; TRBD2 aligns across 16 bases. Germline CDR1 MDHEN, CDR2 SYDVKM. V dropped 6 bases and J dropped 2; count of bases not matched to a gene: 8. The CDR3 extends over 18 amino acids. The chain's CDR3 is CASRSAGLAGGPTDTQYF. In nucleotides, the CDR3 is TGTGCCAGCAGATCTGCGGGACTAGCGGGAGGGCCCACAGATACGCAGTATTTT.

This chain connects TRBV7-2 to TRBJ2-7, with 7 bases identical to TRBD2. Germline V gene lookup returns CDR1 SGHTA and CDR2 FQGNSA. This CDR3 is built from 15 residues. After removal of 0 bases from V and 3 bases from J, the junction contained 5 bases not matched to a gene. The CDR3 is CASSLASGSIYEQYV. CDR3 sequence (DNA): TGTGCCAGCAGCTTAGCTAGCGGGTCCATCTACGAGCAGTACGTC.

In nucleotides, the CDR3 is TGTGCCAGTAGTCCGGGGGACAGGAACACTGAAGCTTTCTTT. Protein product: CASSPGDRNTEAFF. The chain carries TRBV19 and TRBJ1-1; TRBD1 aligns across 7 bases. Germline values: CDR1 LNHDA, CDR2 SQIVND (reference sequence). V was pared by 5 bases and J by 1 base, with 4 bases of the junction left unmatched. There are 14 residues in the CDR3.

The rearrangement joins TRBV9 to TRBJ2-2, with no clear D. CDR1 and CDR2 (germline): SGDLS, YYNGEE. The V end lost 3 bases, the J end lost 4 bases, and 16 bases lay between the germline ends. This CDR3 has 16 amino acids. CDR3 sequence: CASSEKTYAVTGELFF. CDR3 nucleotides: TGTGCCAGCAGCGAAAAGACTTATGCGGTCACCGGGGAGCTGTTTTTT. Drawing the rest from reference TRBV9 and TRBJ2-2, the complete variable domain is DSGVTQTPKHLITATGQRVTLRCSPRSGDLSVYWYQQSLDQGLQFLIQYYNGEERAKGNILERFSAQQFPDLHSELNLSSLELGDSALYFCASSEKTYAVTGELFFGEGSRLTVL.

In this sample, this clone turned up a few times. The chain is built from TRBV30 and TRBJ2-2; 7 bases map to TRBD2. This CDR3 has 15 amino acids. From germline, CDR1 is GTSNPN and CDR2 SVGIG (reference sequence). The V and J ends lost 1 base and 5 bases, in that order; junction bases with no gene match: 7. The CDR3 DNA follows: TGTGCCTGGAGTGCTGGCGGGAGTCGGACCGGGGAGCTGTTTTTT. Translation gives CAWSAGGSRTGELFF.

The genes are TRBV5-1 and TRBJ2-3, with D perhaps TRBD2 (6 bases). Trimming removed 0 bases at V and 6 bases at J, with 14 bases between. The CDR3 loop spans 15 amino acids. CDR1 SGHRS and CDR2 YFSETQ come from the germline V gene. In DNA form, the CDR3 reads TGCGCCAGCAGCTTGGCGCCGGGACTCCCGGATACGCAGTATTTT. Translation: CASSLAPGLPDTQYF. Supplemented by reference TRBV5-1 and TRBJ2-3, the full variable domain reads KAGVTQTPRYLIKTRGQQVTLSCSPISGHRSVSWYQQTPGQGLQFLFEYFSETQRNKGNFPGRFSGRQFSNSRSEMNVSTLELGDSALYLCASSLAPGLPDTQYFGPGTRLTVL.

The chain joins TRBV2 to TRBJ1-2; 7 bases line up with TRBD1. This CDR3 is 15 amino acids long. CDR1 and CDR2 from the germline V gene are SNHLY and FYNNEI. J gave up 7 bases and V 0 bases, and 8 bases lay outside the gene matches. The DNA for the CDR3 is TGTGCCAGCAGTGAAGCGGGAACAGGGGTAGCTGGCTACACCTTC. Amino acids: CASSEAGTGVAGYTF.

This clone occurred a few times. The chain has TRBV10-3 and TRBJ2-3, with 10 bases identical to TRBD2. Trimming removed 2 bases from V and 4 bases from J; junction bases left unmatched: 3. Germline CDR1 is ENHRY and CDR2 is SYGVKD. This CDR3 region has 15 residues. DNA for the CDR3: TGTGCCATCAGTGAGCGGACTAGCGGTTCAGATACGCAGTATTTT. Translated, it gives CAISERTSGSDTQYF.

The chain links TRBV29-1 to TRBJ1-1, with TRBD1 identical over 9 bases. Germline values: CDR1 SQVTM, CDR2 ANQGSEA. After removal of 7 bases from V and 2 bases from J, the junction contained 11 bases not matched to a gene. The length of the CDR3 is 15 residues. The CDR3 nucleotides are TGCAGCGCCAACAGGGGGCTCCTATCCAACACTGAAGCTTTCTTT. Amino acid sequence: CSANRGLLSNTEAFF.

The CDR3, as DNA: TGTGCCAGCAGCCACGCGAGCTCTGGGGCCAACGTCCTGACTTTC. It is translated as CASSHASSGANVLTF. The chain uses TRBV2 and TRBJ2-6, with D hard to call. The CDR3 has 15 residues. V lost 6 bases, J lost 0 bases, and 9 bases lay in between. Germline V gene data show CDR1 as SNHLY and CDR2 as FYNNEI.

This clone appeared a few times. The rearrangement links TRBV18 to TRBJ2-7, with TRBD1 as a possible D gene (5 bases). The V end lost 6 bases, the J end lost 0 bases, and 15 bases lay between the germline ends. CDR3 length: 15 amino acids. The germline V gene encodes CDR1 KGHSH and CDR2 LQKENI. CDR3 DNA: TGTGCCAGCTCCCAGGCTCAGGGCCCCTCCTACGAGCAGTACTTC. Encoded protein: CASSQAQGPSYEQYF.

This clone came up a few times. V is TRBV4-3 and J is TRBJ1-1; no firm D call. Germline V gene data show CDR1 as LGHNA and CDR2 as YSLEER. V shed 0 bases and J shed 1 base, with 12 bases lying between them. This CDR3 has 16 amino acids. As DNA, the CDR3 is TGCGCCAGCAGCCAAGAATCCGAGGCCCCGAACACTGAAGCTTTCTTT. It is translated as CASSQESEAPNTEAFF.

This clone was counted a few times. At the DNA level, this CDR3 is encoded by other sequences in the same sample as well. The genes are TRBV30 and TRBJ2-2, with D perhaps matching TRBD2 (6 bases). CDR1 and CDR2 from the germline V gene are GTSNPN and SVGIG (reference sequence). V dropped 2 bases and J dropped 6 bases, with 7 bases sitting between them. The CDR3 contains 12 residues. CDR3 region: CAWSSGAGELFF. The CDR3 DNA is TGTGCCTGGAGTTCGGGGGCCGGGGAGCTGTTTTTT.

This sequence joins TRBV7-9 and TRBJ1-1, with unresolved D. This CDR3 region has 16 residues. Germline values: CDR1 SEHNR, CDR2 FQNEAQ (reference sequence). V lost 1 base, J lost 0 bases, and 12 bases lay in between. The CDR3 nucleotides read TGTGCCAGCAGCTTAGGCGGCCGGGTGATGAACACTGAAGCTTTCTTT. Protein sequence: CASSLGGRVMNTEAFF.

The chain has TRBV6-5 and TRBJ2-3; 12 bases map to TRBD2. Germline V gene data show CDR1 as MNHEY and CDR2 as SVGAGI. V lost 8 bases to trimming and J lost 4 bases; unmatched junction nucleotides: 7. CDR3 length: 15 amino acids. Written as DNA, the CDR3 is TGTGCCAGCGGAATGGGACTAGCGGGCGCAGATACGCAGTATTTT. Protein product: CASGMGLAGADTQYF.

This clone showed up just a few times. The chain recombines TRBV7-9 with TRBJ1-4, with 9 bases identical to TRBD1. This CDR3 region has 16 residues. The germline CDR1 and CDR2 sequences are SEHNR and FQNEAQ (reference sequence). The V gene end was trimmed by 3 bases and the J gene end by 7 bases; junction bases not matched to a gene: 9. This chain's CDR3 is CASSFWIRTGAEKLFF. The CDR3 region has the DNA TGTGCCAGCAGCTTTTGGATTCGGACAGGGGCTGAAAAACTGTTTTTT. Full variable domain (rest looked up from reference TRBV7-9 and TRBJ1-4): DTGVSQNPRHKITKRGQNVTFRCDPISEHNRLYWYRQTLGQGPEFLTYFQNEAQLEKSRLLSDRFSAERPKGSFSTLEIQRTEQGDSAMYLCASSFWIRTGAEKLFFGSGTQLSVL.

This clone was observed a few times. The chain links TRBV7-2 to TRBJ2-7; tentatively, D is TRBD1 (5 bases). Germline V gene sequence: CDR1 SGHTA, CDR2 FQGNSA. The ends were cut back, 3 bases at V and 3 bases at J, with 12 bases in the middle. CDR3 size: 14 residues. Here the CDR3 reads CASSFDRLYYEQYV. In DNA form, the CDR3 reads TGTGCCAGCAGCTTCGACAGACTTTACTACGAGCAGTACGTC.

In this sample, this clone turned up a few times. V gene TRBV14 combines with J gene TRBJ2-3; 12 bases map to TRBD2. This CDR3 has 17 residues. Per the germline V gene, CDR1 is SGHDN and CDR2 is FVKESK. Germline trimming cut 4 bases from V and 2 bases from J; bases unmatched to any gene: 7. The CDR3 loop is CASSPRWTSGNTDTQYF. In DNA form, the CDR3 reads TGTGCCAGCAGCCCGCGTTGGACTAGCGGGAACACAGATACGCAGTATTTT.

This clone has more than one count but fewer than ten. The V call is TRBV5-1, the J call TRBJ2-2, with 11 bases identical to TRBD2. Germline V gene sequence: CDR1 SGHRS, CDR2 YFSETQ. J lost 7 bases, V lost 4 bases, and 6 bases had no gene match. The length of the CDR3 is 15 residues. The CDR3 DNA reads TGCGCCAGCAGCGTGACTAGCGGGATGATCGGGGAGCTGTTTTTT. Its translation: CASSVTSGMIGELFF. The full variable domain, with the rest looked up from reference TRBV5-1 and TRBJ2-2, is KAGVTQTPRYLIKTRGQQVTLSCSPISGHRSVSWYQQTPGQGLQFLFEYFSETQRNKGNFPGRFSGRQFSNSRSEMNVSTLELGDSALYLCASSVTSGMIGELFFGEGSRLTVL.